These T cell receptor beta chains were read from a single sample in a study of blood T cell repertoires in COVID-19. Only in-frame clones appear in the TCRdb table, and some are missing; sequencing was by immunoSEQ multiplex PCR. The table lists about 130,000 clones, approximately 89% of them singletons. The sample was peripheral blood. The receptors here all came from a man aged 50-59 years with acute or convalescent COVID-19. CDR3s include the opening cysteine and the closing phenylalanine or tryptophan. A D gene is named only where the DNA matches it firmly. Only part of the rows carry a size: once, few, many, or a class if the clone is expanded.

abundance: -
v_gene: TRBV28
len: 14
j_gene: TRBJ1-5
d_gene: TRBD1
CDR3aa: CASQQGVSNQPQHF
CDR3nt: TGTGCCAGCCAACAGGGGGTGAGCAATCAGCCCCAGCATTTT

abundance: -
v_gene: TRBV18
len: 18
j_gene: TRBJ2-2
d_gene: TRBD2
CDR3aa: CASSPIQPLRGSGGELFF
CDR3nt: TGTGCCAGCTCACCCATTCAACCTCTGCGGGGGTCTGGCGGGGAGCTGTTTTTT

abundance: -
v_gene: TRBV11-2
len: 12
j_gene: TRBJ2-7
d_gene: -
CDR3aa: CASSSQSYEQYF
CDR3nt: TGTGCCAGCAGCTCACAATCCTACGAGCAGTACTTC

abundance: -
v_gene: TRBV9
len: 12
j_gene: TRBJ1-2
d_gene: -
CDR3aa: CASSGLQGTYTF
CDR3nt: TGTGCCAGCAGCGGCCTCCAGGGAACCTACACCTTC

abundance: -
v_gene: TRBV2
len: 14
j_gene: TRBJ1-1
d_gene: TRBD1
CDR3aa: CASRGQIVNTEAFF
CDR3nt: TGTGCCAGCAGGGGACAGATAGTGAACACTGAAGCTTTCTTT

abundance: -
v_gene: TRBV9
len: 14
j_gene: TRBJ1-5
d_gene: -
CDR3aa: CASSVDDRYQPQHF
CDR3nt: TGTGCCAGCAGCGTAGACGACAGGTATCAGCCCCAGCATTTT

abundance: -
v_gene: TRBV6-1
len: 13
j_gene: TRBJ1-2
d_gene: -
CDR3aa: CASSETGRYGYTF
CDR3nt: TGTGCCAGCAGTGAAACGGGGAGATATGGCTACACCTTC

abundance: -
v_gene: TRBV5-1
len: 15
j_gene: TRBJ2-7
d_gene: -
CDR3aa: CASSLGAGWTYEQYF
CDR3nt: TGCGCCAGCAGCTTGGGCGCGGGATGGACCTACGAGCAGTACTTC

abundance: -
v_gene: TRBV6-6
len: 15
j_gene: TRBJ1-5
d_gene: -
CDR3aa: CASRKGGDSNQPQHF
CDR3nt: TGTGCCAGCAGAAAAGGGGGGGATAGCAATCAGCCCCAGCATTTT

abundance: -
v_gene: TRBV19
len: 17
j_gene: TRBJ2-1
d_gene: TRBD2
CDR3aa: CASSGYGTSGGYNEQFF
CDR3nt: TGTGCCAGTAGTGGATACGGGACTAGCGGGGGCTACAATGAGCAGTTCTTC

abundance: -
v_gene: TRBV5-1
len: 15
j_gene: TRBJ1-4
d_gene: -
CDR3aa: CASSLNTLGSEKLFF
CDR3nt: TGCGCCAGCAGCTTGAACACCCTTGGGAGTGAAAAACTGTTTTTT

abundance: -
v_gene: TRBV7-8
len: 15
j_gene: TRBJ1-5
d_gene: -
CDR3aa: CASSSLSYSNQPQHF
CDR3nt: TGTGCCAGCAGCTCCTTGTCCTATAGCAATCAGCCCCAGCATTTT

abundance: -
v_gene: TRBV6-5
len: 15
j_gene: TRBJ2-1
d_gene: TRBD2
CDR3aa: CATGAGGGVLNEQFF
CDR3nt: TGTGCCACCGGGGCGGGGGGCGGCGTGCTCAATGAGCAGTTCTTC

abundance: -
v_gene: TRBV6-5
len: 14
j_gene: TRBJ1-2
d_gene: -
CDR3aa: CASRGGTFFYGYTF
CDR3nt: TGTGCCAGCAGGGGGGGGACCTTTTTCTATGGCTACACCTTC

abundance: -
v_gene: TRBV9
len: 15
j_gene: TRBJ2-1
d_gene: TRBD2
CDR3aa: CASSPTSGSFNEQFF
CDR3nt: TGTGCCAGCAGCCCGACTAGCGGGAGTTTCAATGAGCAGTTCTTC

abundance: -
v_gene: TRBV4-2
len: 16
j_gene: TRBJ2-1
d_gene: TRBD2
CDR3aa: CASSQEGLAGVNEQFF
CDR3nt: TGTGCCAGCAGCCAAGAAGGACTAGCGGGAGTCAATGAGCAGTTCTTC

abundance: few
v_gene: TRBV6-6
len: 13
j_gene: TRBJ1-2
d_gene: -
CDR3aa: CASSKQADYGYTF
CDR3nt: TGTGCCAGCAGTAAACAGGCTGACTATGGCTACACCTTC

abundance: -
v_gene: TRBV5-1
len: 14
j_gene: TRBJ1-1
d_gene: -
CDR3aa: CASSLGQSNTEAFF
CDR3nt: TGCGCCAGCAGCTTGGGACAGTCGAACACTGAAGCTTTCTTT

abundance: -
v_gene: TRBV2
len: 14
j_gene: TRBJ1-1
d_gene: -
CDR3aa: CASRAGIRNTEAFF
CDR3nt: TGTGCCAGCAGGGCCGGGATAAGGAACACTGAAGCTTTCTTT

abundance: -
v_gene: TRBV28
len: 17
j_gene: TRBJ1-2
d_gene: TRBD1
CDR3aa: CASSSRQGALINYGYTF
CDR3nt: TGTGCCAGCAGCTCTAGACAGGGGGCGCTCATTAACTATGGCTACACCTTC

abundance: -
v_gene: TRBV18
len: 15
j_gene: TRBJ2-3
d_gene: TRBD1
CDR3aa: CASSPLGGATDTQYF
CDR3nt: TGTGCCAGCTCCCCGCTAGGGGGCGCCACAGATACGCAGTATTTT

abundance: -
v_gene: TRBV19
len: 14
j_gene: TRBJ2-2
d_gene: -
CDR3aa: CASRAASLTGELFF
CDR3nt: TGTGCCAGCCGAGCGGCATCACTCACCGGGGAGCTGTTTTTT

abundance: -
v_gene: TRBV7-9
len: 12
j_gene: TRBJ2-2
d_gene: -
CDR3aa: CASSPGTGELFF
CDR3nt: TGTGCCAGCAGCCCGGGGACCGGGGAGCTGTTTTTT

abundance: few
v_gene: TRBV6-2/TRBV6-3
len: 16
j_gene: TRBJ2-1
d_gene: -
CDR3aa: CASSWLGGTIGNEQFF
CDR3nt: TGTGCCAGCAGTTGGTTAGGGGGTACAATCGGAAATGAGCAGTTCTTC

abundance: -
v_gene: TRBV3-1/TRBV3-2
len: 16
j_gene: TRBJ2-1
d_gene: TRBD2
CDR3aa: CASSPSGLAGDNEQFF
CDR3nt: TGTGCCAGCAGCCCCAGCGGACTAGCGGGAGACAATGAGCAGTTCTTC

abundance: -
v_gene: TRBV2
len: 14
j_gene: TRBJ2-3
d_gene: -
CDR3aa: CASSGGQRTDTQYF
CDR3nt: TGTGCCAGCAGTGGGGGCCAACGCACAGATACGCAGTATTTT

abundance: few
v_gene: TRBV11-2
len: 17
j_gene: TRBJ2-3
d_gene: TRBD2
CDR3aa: CASSLKGTSGRTDTQYF
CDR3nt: TGTGCCAGCAGCTTAAAGGGGACTAGCGGGAGAACAGATACGCAGTATTTT

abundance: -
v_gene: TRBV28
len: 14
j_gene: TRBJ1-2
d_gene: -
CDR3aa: CASSLEASTYGYTF
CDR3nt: TGTGCCAGCAGTTTAGAAGCAAGCACTTATGGCTACACCTTC

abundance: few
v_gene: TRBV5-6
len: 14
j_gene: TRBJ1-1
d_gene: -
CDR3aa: CASSETGRSAEAFF
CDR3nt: TGTGCCAGCAGCGAGACCGGGAGGTCGGCTGAAGCTTTCTTT

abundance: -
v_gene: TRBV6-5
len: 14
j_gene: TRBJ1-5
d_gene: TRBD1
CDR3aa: CASSLTGGVQPQHF
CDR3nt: TGTGCCAGCAGTCTCACAGGGGGCGTGCAGCCCCAGCATTTT

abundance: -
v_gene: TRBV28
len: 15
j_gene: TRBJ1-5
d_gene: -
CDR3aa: CASKSPGQGGQPQHF
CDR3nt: TGTGCCAGCAAGAGCCCGGGGCAGGGAGGACAGCCCCAGCATTTT

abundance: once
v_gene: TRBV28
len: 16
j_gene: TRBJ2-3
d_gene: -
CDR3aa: CASKGGAILLGDTQYF
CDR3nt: TGTGCCAGCAAGGGCGGGGCCATACTCCTAGGCGATACGCAGTATTTT

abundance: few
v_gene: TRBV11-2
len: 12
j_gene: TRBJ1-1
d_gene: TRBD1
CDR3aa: CASSLWRGQAFF
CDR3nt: TGTGCCAGCAGCTTATGGAGGGGGCAAGCTTTCTTT

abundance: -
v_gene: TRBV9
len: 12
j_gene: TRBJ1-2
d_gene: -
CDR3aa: CASSVARGGYTF
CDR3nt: TGTGCCAGCAGCGTAGCGAGAGGGGGCTACACCTTC

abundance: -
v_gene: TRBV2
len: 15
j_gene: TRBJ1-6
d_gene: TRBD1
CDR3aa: CASSERGTGVSPLHF
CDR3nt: TGTGCCAGCAGTGAAAGGGGGACAGGGGTTTCACCCCTCCACTTT

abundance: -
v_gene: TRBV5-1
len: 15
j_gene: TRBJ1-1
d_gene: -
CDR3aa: CASSPVGQGNTEAFF
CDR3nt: TGCGCCAGCAGCCCCGTAGGGCAGGGCAACACTGAAGCTTTCTTT

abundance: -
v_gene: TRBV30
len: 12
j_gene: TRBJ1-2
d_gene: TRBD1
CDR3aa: CAWSGDRGGYTF
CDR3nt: TGTGCCTGGAGTGGAGACAGGGGTGGCTACACCTTC

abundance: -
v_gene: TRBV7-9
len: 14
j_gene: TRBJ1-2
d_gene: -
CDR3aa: CASSFGGTVSFIYF
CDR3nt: TGTGCCAGCAGCTTTGGAGGGACGGTCTCTTTCATCTACTTC

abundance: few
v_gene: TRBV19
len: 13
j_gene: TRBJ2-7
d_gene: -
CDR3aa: CASSGGSRYEQYF
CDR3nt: TGTGCCAGTAGCGGGGGTTCAAGGTACGAGCAGTACTTC

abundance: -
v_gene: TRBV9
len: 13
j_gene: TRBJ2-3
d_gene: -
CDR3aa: CASSGDSSDTQYF
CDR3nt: TGTGCCAGCAGCGGGGACTCTTCAGATACGCAGTATTTT

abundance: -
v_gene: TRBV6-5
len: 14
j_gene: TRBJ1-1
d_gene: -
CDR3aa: CASSYQGGNTEAFF
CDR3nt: TGTGCCAGCAGTTACCAGGGAGGGAACACTGAAGCTTTCTTT

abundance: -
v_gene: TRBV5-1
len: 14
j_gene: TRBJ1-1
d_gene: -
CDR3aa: CASSLQEMNTEAFF
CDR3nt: TGCGCCAGCAGCTTGCAAGAGATGAACACTGAAGCTTTCTTT

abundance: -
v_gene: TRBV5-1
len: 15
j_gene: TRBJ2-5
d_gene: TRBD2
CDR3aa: CASSPTPGGSSTQYF
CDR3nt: TGCGCCAGCAGCCCCACGCCGGGAGGCTCTTCGACCCAGTACTTC

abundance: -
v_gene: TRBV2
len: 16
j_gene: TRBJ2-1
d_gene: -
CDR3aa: CASSQALASSSDEQFF
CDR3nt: TGTGCCAGCAGCCAAGCACTAGCTTCCTCGTCGGATGAGCAGTTCTTC

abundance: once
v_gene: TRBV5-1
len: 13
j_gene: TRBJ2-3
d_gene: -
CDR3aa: CASSLDVAGTQYF
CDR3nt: TGCGCCAGCAGCTTAGATGTTGCAGGTACGCAGTATTTT

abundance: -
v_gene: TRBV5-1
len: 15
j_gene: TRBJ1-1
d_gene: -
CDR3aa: CASSSGEGGGTEAFF
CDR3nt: TGCGCCAGCAGCTCAGGGGAGGGGGGCGGCACTGAAGCTTTCTTT

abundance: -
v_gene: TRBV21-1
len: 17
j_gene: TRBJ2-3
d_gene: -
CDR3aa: CARRKRGGVSVTDTQYF
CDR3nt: TGTGCCAGGCGAAAGCGTGGCGGGGTGAGCGTCACAGATACGCAGTATTTT

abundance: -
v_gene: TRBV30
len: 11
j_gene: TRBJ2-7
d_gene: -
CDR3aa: CAWSGSHEQYF
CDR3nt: TGTGCCTGGTCAGGGTCCCACGAGCAGTACTTC

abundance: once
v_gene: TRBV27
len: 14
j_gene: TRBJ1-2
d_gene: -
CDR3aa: CASSLTAVNYGYTF
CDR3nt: TGTGCCAGCAGTTTGACAGCCGTCAATTATGGCTACACCTTC

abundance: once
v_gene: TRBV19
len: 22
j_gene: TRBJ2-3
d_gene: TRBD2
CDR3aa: CASSIRHAPWAGENYWTDTQYF
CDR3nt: TGTGCCAGTAGTATTCGCCACGCCCCTTGGGCGGGAGAGAATTATTGGACAGATACGCAGTATTTT

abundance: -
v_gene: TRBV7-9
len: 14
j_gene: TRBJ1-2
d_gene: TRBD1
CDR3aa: CASAPGQGNYGYTF
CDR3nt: TGTGCCAGCGCTCCGGGACAGGGGAACTATGGCTACACCTTC